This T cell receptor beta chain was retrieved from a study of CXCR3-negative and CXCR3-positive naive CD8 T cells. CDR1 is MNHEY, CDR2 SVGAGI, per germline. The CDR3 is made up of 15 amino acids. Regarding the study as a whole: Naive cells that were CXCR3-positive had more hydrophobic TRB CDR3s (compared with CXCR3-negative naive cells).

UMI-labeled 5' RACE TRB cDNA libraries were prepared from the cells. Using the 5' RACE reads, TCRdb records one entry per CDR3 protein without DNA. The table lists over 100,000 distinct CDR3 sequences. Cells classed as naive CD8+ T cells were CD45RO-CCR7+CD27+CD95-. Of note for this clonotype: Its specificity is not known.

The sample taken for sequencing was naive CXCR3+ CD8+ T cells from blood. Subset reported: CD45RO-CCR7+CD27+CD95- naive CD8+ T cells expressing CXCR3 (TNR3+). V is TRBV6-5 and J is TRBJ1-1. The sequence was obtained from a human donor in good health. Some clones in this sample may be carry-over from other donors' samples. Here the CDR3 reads CASSHDERLNTEAFF.